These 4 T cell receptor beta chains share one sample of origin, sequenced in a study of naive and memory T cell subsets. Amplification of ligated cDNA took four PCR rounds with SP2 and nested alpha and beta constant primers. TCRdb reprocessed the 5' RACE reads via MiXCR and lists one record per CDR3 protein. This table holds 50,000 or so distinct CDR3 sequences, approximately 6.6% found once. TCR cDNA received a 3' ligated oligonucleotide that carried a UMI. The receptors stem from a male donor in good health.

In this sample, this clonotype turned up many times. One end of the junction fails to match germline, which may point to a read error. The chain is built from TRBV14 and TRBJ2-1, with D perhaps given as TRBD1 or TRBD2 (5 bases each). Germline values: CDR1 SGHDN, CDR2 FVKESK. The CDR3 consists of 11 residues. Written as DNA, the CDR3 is TGTGCCAGCAGCCTGGGGACCCTTAGGATCTTC. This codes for CASSLGTLRIF.

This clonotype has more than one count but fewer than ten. The CDR3 spells CASSLGQTNSPLHF. CDR3 nucleotides: TGTGCCAGCAGCTTAGGCCAGACTAATTCACCCCTCCACTTT. The rearrangement uses TRBV7-9 and TRBJ1-6, with D unclear. Trimming cost V 1 base and J 6 bases, with 7 bases left between them. The length of the CDR3 is 14 residues. The germline gives CDR1 SEHNR, CDR2 FQNEAQ (reference sequence).

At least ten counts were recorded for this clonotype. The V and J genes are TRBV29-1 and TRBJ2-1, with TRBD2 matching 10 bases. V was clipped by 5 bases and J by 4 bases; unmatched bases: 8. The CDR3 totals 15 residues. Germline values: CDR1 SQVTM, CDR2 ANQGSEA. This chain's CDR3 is CSVNALAGEYNEQFF. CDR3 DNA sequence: TGCAGCGTTAACGCCCTAGCGGGAGAATACAATGAGCAGTTCTTC.

The CDR3 DNA reads TGTGCCAGCAGTGATTTAGGCAGGTCCTACGAGCAGTACTTC. Its protein product is CASSDLGRSYEQYF. This chain links TRBV6-1 with TRBJ2-7; no reliable D call. This CDR3 region has 14 residues. Germline-derived CDR1 and CDR2 are MNHNS and SASEGT. Trimming removed 3 bases at V and 1 base at J, with 10 bases between.